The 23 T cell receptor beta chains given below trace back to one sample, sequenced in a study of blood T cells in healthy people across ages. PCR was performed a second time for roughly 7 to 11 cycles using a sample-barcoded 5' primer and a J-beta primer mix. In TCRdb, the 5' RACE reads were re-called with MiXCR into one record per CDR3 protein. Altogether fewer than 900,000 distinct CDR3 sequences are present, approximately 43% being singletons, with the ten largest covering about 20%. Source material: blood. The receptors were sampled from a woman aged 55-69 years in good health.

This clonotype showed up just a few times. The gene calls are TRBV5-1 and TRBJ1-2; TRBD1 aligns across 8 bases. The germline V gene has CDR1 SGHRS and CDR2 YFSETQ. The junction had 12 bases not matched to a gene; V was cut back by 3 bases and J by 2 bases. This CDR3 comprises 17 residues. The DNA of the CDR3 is TGCGCCAGCAGCTCGGCCTTACAGGGGGGTGTGAACTATGGCTACACCTTC. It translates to CASSSALQGGVNYGYTF.

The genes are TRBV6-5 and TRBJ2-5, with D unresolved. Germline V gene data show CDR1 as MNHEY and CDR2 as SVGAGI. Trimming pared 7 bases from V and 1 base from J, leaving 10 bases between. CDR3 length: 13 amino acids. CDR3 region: CASMGYGQETQYF. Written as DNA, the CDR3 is TGTGCCAGCATGGGGTACGGCCAAGAGACCCAGTACTTC.

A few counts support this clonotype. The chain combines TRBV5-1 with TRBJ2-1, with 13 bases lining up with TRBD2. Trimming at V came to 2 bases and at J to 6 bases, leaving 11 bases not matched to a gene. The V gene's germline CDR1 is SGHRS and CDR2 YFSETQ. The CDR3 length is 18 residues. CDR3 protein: CASSFGQVRTSGSNEQFF. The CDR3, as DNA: TGCGCCAGCAGCTTTGGACAGGTCCGGACTAGCGGGAGCAATGAGCAGTTCTTC.

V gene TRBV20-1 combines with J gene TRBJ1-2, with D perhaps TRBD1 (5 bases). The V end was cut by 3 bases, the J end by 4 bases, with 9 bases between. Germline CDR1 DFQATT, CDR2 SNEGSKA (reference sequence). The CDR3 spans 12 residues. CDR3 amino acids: CSASGAGYGYTF. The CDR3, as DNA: TGCAGTGCTAGTGGGGCCGGCTATGGCTACACCTTC.

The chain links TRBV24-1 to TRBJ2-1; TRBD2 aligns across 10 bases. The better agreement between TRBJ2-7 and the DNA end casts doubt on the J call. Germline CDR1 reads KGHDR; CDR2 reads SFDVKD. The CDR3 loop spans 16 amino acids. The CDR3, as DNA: TGTGCCACCAGTGGCCTAGCGGGAGTATCCTACAATGAGCAGTACTTC. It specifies CATSGLAGVSYNEQYF.

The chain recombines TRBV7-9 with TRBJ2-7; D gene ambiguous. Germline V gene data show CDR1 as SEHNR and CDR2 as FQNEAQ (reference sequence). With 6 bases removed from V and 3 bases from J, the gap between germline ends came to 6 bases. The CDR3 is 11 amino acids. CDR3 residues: CASSDDYEQYF. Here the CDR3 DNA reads TGTGCCAGCAGTGACGACTACGAGCAGTACTTC.

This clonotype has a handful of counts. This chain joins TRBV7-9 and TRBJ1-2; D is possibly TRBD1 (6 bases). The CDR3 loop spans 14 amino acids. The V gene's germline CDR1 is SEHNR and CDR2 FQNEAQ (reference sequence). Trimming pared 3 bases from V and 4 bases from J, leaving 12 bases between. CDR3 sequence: CASSFGGGSYGYTF. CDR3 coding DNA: TGTGCCAGCAGCTTTGGCGGGGGCAGCTATGGCTACACCTTC. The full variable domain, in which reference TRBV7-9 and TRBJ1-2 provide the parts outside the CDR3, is DTGVSQNPRHKITKRGQNVTFRCDPISEHNRLYWYRQTLGQGPEFLTYFQNEAQLEKSRLLSDRFSAERPKGSFSTLEIQRTEQGDSAMYLCASSFGGGSYGYTFGSGTRLTVV.

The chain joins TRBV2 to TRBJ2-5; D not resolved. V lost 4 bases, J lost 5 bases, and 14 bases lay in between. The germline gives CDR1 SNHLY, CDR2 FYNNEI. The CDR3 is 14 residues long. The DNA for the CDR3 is TGTGCCAGCAGTGGGCTGCTAGAAGGGGAGACCCAGTACTTC. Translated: CASSGLLEGETQYF. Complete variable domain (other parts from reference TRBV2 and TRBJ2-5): EPEVTQTPSHQVTQMGQEVILRCVPISNHLYFYWYRQILGQKVEFLVSFYNNEISEKSEIFDDQFSVERPDGSNFTLKIRSTKLEDSAMYFCASSGLLEGETQYFGPGTRLLVL.

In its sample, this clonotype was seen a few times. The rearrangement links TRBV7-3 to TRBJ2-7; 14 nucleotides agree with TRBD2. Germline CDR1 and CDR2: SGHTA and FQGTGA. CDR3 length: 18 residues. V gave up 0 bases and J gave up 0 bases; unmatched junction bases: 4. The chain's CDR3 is CASSLTGLAGANSYEQYF. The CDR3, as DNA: TGTGCCAGCAGCTTAACGGGACTAGCGGGGGCCAACTCCTACGAGCAGTACTTC.

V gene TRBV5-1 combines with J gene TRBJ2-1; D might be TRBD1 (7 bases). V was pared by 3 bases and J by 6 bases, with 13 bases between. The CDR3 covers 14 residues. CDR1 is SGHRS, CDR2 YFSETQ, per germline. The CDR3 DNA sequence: TGCGCCAGCAGCTCGGAGGGGACAGCCAATGAGCAGTTCTTC. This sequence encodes CASSSEGTANEQFF.

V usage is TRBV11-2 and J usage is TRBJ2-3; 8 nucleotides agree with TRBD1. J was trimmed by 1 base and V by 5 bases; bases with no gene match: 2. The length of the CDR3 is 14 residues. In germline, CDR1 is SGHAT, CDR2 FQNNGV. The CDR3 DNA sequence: TGTGCCAGCAGCCGGGGACAGGGCACAGATACGCAGTATTTT. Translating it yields CASSRGQGTDTQYF.

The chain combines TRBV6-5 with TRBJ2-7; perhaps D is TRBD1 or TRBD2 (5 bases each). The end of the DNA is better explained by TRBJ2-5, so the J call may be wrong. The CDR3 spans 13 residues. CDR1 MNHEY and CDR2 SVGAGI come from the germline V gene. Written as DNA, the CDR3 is TGTGCCAGCAGTGACGGGGCTCCCGAGACCCAGTACTTC. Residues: CASSDGAPETQYF.

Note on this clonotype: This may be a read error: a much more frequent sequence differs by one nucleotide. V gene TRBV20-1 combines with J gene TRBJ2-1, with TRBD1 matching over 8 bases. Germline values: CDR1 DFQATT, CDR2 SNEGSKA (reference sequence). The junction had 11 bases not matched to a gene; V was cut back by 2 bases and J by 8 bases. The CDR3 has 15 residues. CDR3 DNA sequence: TGCAGTGCTAGACCGATGGACAGGGTGGAGGATGAGCAGTTCTTC. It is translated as CSARPMDRVEDEQFF.

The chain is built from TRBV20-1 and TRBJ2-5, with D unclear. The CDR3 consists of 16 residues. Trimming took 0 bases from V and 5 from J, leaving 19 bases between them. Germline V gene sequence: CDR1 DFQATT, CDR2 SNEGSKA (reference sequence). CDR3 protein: CSARDDGDLTGETQYF. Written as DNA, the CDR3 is TGCAGTGCTAGAGATGATGGGGATCTTACCGGGGAGACCCAGTACTTC.

Here the CDR3 reads CSVEVKLAVFF. The CDR3, as DNA: TGCAGCGTTGAAGTCAAACTAGCTGTGTTCTTC. The chain is built from TRBV29-1 and TRBJ2-1, with D possibly being TRBD2 (6 bases). The CDR3 runs 11 residues. Germline-derived CDR1 and CDR2 are SQVTM and ANQGSEA. Trimming shortened V by 1 base and J by 15 bases, and 13 bases separated the two germline ends.

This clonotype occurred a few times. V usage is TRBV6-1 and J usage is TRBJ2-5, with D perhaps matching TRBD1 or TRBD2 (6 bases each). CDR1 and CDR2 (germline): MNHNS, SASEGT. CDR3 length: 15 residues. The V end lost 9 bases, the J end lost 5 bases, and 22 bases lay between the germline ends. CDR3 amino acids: CASTYRDWGLETQYF. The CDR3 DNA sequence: TGTGCCAGTACATACCGGGACTGGGGGCTTGAGACCCAGTACTTC.

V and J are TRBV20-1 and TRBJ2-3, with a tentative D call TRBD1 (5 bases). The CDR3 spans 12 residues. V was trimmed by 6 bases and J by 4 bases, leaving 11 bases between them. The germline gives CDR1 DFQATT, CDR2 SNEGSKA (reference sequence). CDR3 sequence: CSAEEGADTQYF. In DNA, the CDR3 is TGCAGTGCCGAGGAAGGGGCAGATACGCAGTATTTT.

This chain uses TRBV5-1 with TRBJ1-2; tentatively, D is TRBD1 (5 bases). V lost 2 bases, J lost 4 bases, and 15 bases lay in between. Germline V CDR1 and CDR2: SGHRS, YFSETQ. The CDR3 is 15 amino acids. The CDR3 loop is CASSFDSGGTYGYTF. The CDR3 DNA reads TGCGCCAGCAGCTTTGATTCGGGAGGGACCTATGGCTACACCTTC.

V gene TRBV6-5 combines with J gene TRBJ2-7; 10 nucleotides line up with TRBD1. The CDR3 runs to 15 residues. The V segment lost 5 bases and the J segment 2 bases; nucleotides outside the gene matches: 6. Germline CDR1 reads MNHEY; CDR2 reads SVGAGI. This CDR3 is CASSSGTGETYEQYF. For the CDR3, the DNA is TGTGCCAGCAGTAGTGGGACAGGGGAAACCTACGAGCAGTACTTC.

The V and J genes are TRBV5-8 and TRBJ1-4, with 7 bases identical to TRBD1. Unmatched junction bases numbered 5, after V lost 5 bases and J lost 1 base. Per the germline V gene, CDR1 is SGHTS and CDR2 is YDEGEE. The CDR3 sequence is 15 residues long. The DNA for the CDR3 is TGTGCCAGCAGTTGGGGACAGCTAACTAATGAAAAACTGTTTTTT. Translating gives CASSWGQLTNEKLFF.

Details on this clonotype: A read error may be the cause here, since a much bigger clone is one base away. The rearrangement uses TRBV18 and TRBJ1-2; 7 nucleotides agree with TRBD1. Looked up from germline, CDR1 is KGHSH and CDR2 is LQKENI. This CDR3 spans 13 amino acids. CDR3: CASPPPTGVGYTF. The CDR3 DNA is TGTGCCAGCCCACCACCCACAGGGGTTGGCTACACCTTC.

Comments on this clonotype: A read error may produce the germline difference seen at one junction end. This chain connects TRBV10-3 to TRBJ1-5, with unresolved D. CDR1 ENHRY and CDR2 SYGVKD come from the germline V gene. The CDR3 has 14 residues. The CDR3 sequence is CAISPDGNNQLQHF. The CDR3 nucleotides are TGTGCCATCAGTCCGGACGGAAACAATCAGCTCCAGCATTTT.

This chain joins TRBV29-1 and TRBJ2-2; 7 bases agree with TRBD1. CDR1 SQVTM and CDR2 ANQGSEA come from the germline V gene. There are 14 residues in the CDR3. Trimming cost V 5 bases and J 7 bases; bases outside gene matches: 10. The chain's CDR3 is CSVRNRGGNGELFF. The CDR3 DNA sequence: TGCAGCGTTCGTAACAGGGGCGGTAACGGGGAGCTGTTTTTT.